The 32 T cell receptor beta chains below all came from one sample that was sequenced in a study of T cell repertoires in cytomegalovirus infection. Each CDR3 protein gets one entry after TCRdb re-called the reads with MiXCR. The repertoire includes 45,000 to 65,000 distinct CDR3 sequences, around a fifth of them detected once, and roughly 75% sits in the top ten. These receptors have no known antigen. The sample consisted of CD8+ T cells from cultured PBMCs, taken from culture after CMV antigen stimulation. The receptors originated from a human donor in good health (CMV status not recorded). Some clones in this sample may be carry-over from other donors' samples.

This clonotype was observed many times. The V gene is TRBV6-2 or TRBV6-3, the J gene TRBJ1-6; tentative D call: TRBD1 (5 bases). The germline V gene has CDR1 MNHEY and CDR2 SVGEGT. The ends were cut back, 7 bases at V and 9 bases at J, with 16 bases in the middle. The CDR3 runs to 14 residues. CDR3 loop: CASNHQGSASPLHF. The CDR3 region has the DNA TGTGCCAGCAATCATCAGGGAAGCGCTTCACCCCTCCACTTT.

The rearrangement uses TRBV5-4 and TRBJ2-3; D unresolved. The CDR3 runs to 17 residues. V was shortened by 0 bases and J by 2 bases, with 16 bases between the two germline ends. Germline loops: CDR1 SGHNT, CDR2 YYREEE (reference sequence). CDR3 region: CASSLDGQASSTDTQYF. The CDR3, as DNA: TGTGCCAGCAGCTTGGACGGGCAGGCAAGTTCCACAGATACGCAGTATTTT.

CDR3 sequence (DNA): TGTGCCAGCAGCCCCGGGACAGGGGGCCCGGGCACTGAAGCTTTCTTT. Protein: CASSPGTGGPGTEAFF. The chain has TRBV9 and TRBJ1-1, with 12 nucleotides matching TRBD1. The CDR3 spans 16 residues. V dropped 4 bases and J dropped 4; count of bases not matched to a gene: 8. The germline V gene encodes CDR1 SGDLS and CDR2 YYNGEE.

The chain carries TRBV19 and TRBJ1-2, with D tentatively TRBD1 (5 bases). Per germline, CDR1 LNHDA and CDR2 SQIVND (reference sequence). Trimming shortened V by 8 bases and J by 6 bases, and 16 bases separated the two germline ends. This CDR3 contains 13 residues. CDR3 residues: CASRGALVDGYTF. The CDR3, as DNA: TGTGCCAGTCGAGGGGCTCTTGTTGATGGCTACACCTTC.

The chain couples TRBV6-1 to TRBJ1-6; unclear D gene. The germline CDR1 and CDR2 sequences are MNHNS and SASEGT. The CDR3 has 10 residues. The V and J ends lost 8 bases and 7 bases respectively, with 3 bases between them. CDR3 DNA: TGTGCCAGCGGAAATTCACCCCTCCACTTT. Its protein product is CASGNSPLHF.

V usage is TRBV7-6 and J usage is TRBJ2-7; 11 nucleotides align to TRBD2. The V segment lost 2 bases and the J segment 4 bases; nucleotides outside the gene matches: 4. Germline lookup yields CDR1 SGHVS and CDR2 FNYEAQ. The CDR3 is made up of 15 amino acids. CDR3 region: CASSLKTSGTYEQYF. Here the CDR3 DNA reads TGTGCCAGCAGCTTAAAGACTAGCGGGACATACGAGCAGTACTTC.

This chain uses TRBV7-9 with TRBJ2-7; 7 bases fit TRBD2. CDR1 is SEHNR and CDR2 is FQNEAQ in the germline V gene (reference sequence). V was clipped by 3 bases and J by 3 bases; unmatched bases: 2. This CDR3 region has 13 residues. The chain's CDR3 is CASSLGGNYEQYF. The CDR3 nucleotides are TGTGCCAGCAGCTTGGGGGGGAACTACGAGCAGTACTTC.

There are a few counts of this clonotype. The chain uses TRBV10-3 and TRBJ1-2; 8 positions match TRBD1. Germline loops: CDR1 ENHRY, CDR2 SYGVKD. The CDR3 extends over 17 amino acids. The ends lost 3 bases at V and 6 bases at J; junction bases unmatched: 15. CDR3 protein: CAISETTSVRGPNGYTF. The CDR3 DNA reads TGTGCCATCAGTGAAACGACATCGGTCAGGGGGCCGAATGGCTACACCTTC.

The CDR3 DNA reads as TGTGCCAGTAGTATCGGGCAGGTTGAAGCTTTCTTT. Residues: CASSIGQVEAFF. The chain recombines TRBV19 with TRBJ1-1; D not resolved. This CDR3 spans 12 amino acids. Germline assignment: CDR1 LNHDA and CDR2 SQIVND (reference sequence). The V end was cut by 3 bases, the J end by 7 bases, with 9 bases between.

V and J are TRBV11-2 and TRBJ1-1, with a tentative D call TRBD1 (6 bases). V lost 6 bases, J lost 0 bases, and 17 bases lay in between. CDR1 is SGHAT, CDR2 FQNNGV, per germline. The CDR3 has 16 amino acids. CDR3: CASSSPAGTLNTEAFF. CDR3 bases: TGTGCCAGCAGTTCGCCCGCCGGGACATTGAACACTGAAGCTTTCTTT.

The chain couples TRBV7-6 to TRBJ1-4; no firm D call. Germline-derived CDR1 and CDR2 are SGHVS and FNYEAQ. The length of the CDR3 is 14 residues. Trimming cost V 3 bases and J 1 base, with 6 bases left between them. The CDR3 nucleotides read TGTGCCAGCAGCTTCACTCTAACTAATGAAAAACTGTTTTTT. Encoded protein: CASSFTLTNEKLFF.

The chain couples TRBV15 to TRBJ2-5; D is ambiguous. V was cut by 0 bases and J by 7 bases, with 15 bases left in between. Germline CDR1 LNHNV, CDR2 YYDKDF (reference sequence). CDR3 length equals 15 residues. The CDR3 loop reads CATSRERNMGGTQYF. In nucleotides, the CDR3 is TGTGCCACCAGCAGAGAGAGGAACATGGGTGGGACCCAGTACTTC.

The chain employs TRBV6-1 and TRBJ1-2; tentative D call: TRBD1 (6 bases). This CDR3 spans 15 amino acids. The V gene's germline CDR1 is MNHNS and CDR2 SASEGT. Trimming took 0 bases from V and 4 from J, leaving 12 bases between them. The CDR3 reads CASSEALDRIYGYTF. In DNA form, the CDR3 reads TGTGCCAGCAGTGAAGCTCTTGACAGGATCTATGGCTACACCTTC.

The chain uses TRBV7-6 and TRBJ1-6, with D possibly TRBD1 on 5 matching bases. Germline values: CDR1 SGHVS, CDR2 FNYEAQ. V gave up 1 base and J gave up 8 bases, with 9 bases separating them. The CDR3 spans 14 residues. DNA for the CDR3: TGTGCCAGCAGCTTAGGAGGGGAGGATTCACCCCTCCACTTT. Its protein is CASSLGGEDSPLHF.

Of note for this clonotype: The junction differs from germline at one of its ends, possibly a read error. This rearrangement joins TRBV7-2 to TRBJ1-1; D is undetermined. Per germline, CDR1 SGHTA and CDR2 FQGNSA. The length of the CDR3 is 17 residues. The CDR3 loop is CVSSSLPGNLMNTEAFF. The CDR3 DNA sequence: TGTGTCAGCAGCTCCCTTCCGGGGAACCTAATGAACACTGAAGCTTTCTTT.

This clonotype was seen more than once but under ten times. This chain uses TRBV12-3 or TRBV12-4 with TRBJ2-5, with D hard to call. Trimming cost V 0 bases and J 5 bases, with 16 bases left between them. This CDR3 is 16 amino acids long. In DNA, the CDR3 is TGTGCCAGCAGTTTAGCGCACGGGTCGCGCACGGAGACCCAGTACTTC. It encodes CASSLAHGSRTETQYF.

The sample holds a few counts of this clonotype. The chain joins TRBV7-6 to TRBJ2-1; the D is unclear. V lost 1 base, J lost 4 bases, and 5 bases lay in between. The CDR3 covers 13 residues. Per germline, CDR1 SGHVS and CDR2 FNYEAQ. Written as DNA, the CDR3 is TGTGCCAGCAGCTTAGTACCATACAATGAGCAGTTCTTC. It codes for CASSLVPYNEQFF.

CDR3 in DNA: TGTGCCAGCAGCTCCAGCCCGCAGGGCGGCAATCCAACTAATGAAAAACTGTTTTTT. It codes for CASSSSPQGGNPTNEKLFF. The chain recombines TRBV7-8 with TRBJ1-4; D might be TRBD1 (5 bases). This CDR3 has 19 residues. Per germline, CDR1 SGHVS and CDR2 FQNEAQ. Trimming removed 4 bases from V and 0 bases from J, with 21 bases in between.

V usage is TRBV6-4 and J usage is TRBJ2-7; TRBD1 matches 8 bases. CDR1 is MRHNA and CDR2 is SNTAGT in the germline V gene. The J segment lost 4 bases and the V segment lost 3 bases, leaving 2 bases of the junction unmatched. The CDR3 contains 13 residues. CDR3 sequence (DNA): TGTGCCAGCAGTGAGGGACAGGAATACGAGCAGTACTTC. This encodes CASSEGQEYEQYF.

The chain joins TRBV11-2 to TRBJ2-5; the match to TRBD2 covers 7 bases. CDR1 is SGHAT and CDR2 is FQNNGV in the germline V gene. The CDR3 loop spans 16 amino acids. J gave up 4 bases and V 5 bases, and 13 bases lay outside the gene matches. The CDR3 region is CASSGGGPQTPETQYF. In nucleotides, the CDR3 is TGTGCCAGCAGCGGGGGGGGACCCCAAACGCCAGAGACCCAGTACTTC.

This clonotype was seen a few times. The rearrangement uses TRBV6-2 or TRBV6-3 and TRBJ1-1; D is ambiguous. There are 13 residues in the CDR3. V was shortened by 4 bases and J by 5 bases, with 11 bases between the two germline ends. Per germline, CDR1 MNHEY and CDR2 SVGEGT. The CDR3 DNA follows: TGTGCCAGCAGTTCGATAAAGGGAACTGAAGCTTTCTTT. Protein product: CASSSIKGTEAFF.

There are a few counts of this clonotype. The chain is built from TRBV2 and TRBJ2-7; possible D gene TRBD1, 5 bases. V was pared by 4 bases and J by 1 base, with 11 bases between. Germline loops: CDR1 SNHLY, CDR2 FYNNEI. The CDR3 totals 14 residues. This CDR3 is CASSVGRESYEQYF. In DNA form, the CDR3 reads TGTGCCAGCAGTGTGGGCAGGGAATCCTACGAGCAGTACTTC. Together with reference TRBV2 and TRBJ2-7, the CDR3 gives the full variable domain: EPEVTQTPSHQVTQMGQEVILRCVPISNHLYFYWYRQILGQKVEFLVSFYNNEISEKSEIFDDQFSVERPDGSNFTLKIRSTKLEDSAMYFCASSVGRESYEQYFGPGTRLTVT.

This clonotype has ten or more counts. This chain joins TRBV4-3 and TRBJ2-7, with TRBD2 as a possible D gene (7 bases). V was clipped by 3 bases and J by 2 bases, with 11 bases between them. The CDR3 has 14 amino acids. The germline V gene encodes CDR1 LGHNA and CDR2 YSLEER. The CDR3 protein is CASSHGGTTYEQYF. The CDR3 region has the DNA TGCGCCAGCAGCCACGGGGGGACAACCTACGAGCAGTACTTC.

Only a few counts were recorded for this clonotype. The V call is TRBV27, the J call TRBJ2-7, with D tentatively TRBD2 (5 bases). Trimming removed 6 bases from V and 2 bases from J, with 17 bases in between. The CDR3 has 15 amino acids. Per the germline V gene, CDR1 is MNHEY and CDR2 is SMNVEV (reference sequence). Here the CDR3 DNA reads TGTGCCAGCAGCACGCCCCTACGGGGTGCCTACGAGCAGTACTTC. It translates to CASSTPLRGAYEQYF.

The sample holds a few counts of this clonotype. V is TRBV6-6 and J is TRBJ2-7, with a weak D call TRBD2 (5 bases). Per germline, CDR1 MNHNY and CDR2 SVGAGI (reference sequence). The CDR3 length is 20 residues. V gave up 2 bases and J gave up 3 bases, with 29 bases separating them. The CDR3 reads CASSYEAAGIATAPDYEQYF. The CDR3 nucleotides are TGTGCCAGCAGTTACGAGGCAGCCGGGATTGCTACGGCCCCAGACTACGAGCAGTACTTC.

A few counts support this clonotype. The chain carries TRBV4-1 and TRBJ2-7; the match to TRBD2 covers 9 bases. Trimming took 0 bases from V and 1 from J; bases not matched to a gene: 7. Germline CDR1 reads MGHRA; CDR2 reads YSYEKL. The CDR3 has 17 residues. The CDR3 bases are TGCGCCAGCAGCCAAGATATCGCGGGGGGGTTTTCCTACGAGCAGTACTTC. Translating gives CASSQDIAGGFSYEQYF.

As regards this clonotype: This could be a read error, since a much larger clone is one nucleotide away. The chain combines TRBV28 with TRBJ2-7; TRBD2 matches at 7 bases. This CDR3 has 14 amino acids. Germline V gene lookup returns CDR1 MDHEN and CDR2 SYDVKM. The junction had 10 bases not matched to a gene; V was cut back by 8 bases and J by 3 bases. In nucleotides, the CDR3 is TGTGCCAGCTGTTACCGGGGGGAGTTCTACGAGCAGTACTTC. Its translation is CASCYRGEFYEQYF.

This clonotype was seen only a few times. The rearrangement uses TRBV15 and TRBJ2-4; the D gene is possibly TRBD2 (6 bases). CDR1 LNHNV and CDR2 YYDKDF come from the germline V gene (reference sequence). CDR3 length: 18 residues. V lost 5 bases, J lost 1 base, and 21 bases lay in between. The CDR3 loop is CATSGLGGTPFAKNIQYF. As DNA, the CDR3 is TGTGCCACCAGCGGGCTCGGGGGTACCCCTTTTGCCAAAAACATTCAGTACTTC. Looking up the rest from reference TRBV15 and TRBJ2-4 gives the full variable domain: DAMVIQNPRYQVTQFGKPVTLSCSQTLNHNVMYWYQQKSSQAPKLLFHYYDKDFNNEADTPDNFQSRRPNTSFCFLDIRSPGLGDTAMYLCATSGLGGTPFAKNIQYFGAGTRLSVL.

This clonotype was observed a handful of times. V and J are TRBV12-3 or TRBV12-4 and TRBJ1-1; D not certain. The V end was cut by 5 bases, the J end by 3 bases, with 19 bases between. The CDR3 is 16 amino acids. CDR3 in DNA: TGTGCCAGCAGTCCCTCACGTAGGTCCGGGGACACTGAAGCTTTCTTT. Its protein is CASSPSRRSGDTEAFF.

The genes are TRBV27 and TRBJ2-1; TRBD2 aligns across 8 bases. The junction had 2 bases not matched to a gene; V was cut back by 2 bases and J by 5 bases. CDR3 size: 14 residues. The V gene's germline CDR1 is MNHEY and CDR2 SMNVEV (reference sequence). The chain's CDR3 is CASSLPGGDNEQFF. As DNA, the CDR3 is TGTGCCAGCAGTTTACCGGGGGGGGACAATGAGCAGTTCTTC.

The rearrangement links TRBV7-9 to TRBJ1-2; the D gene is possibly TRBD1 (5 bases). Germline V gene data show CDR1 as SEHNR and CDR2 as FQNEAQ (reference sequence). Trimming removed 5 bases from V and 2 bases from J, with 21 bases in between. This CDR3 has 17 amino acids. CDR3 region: CASSPAVRDSLNYGYTF. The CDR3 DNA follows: TGTGCCAGCAGCCCAGCTGTTAGGGACTCGCTAAACTATGGCTACACCTTC.

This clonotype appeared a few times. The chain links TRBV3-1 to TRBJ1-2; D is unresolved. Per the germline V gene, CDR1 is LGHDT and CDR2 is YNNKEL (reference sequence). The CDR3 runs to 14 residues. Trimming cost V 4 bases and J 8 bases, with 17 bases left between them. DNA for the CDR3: TGTGCCAGCAGCCTTGGGCTGAGGCAAAACGGCTACACCTTC. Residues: CASSLGLRQNGYTF.